This T cell receptor beta chain emerged from a study of blood T cells in healthy people across ages. Germline trimming cut 7 bases from V and 14 bases from J; bases unmatched to any gene: 16. Germline lookup yields CDR1 MNHEY and CDR2 SVGEGT. This CDR3 spans 14 amino acids. Overall study findings and caveats: More naive CD4+ cells and higher diversity were found in long-lived than in aged donors.

A remark on this clonotype: Its antigen remains unknown.

With a J-beta primer mix and a sample-barcoded 5' primer, a second PCR ran roughly 6 to 12 cycles. TCRdb reanalysed the 5' RACE reads using MiXCR and keeps one entry per CDR3 protein. This sample carries 700,000 to 900,000 distinct CDR3 sequences, about 53% of them seen once, and the ten largest clones take 40% to 50%. Sequenced: blood. The chain links TRBV6-2 or TRBV6-3 to TRBJ2-1; TRBD2 aligns across 8 bases. The clonotype was recovered from a man at least 80 years old in good health. The CDR3 spells CASTKSTTSGGEFF. The CDR3 DNA follows: TGTGCCAGCACTAAATCCACTACTAGCGGTGGGGAGTTCTTC.